Following are 7 T cell receptor beta chains from one sample sequenced in a study of shared clonotypes between healthy human individuals. Sequenced by immunoSEQ multiplex PCR; TCRdb stores in-frame clones only, minus some. Here the sample spans over 2,000,000 clones, just over 90% being singletons. The naive CD8 subset, CD45RO-negative cells positively selected for CCR7, excluded terminally differentiated effector memory CD45RA+ cells. The sequenced material came from naive CD8+ T cells from PBMCs. Every receptor here comes from a man younger than 35 in good health. Some clones in this sample may be carry-over from other donors' samples.

This rearrangement joins TRBV6-5 to TRBJ1-2, with no clear D. CDR1 is MNHEY and CDR2 is SVGAGI in the germline V gene. This CDR3 spans 16 amino acids. With 2 bases removed from V and 5 bases from J, the gap between germline ends came to 18 bases. CDR3 bases: TGTGCCAGCAGTTACGGGAACTTCCTCAATGGATATGGCTACACCTTC. It translates to CASSYGNFLNGYGYTF.

This clone was seen just once. The chain recombines TRBV6-1 with TRBJ1-5; no reliable D call. CDR3 length equals 14 residues. V was clipped by 2 bases and J by 5 bases, with 10 bases between them. CDR1 is MNHNS and CDR2 is SASEGT in the germline V gene. The CDR3 DNA reads as TGTGCCAGCAGTGAATACGCGCGGGATCAGCCCCAGCATTTT. Translation gives CASSEYARDQPQHF.

This chain uses TRBV7-6 with TRBJ2-7, with D possibly matching TRBD1 (6 bases). The CDR3 loop spans 15 amino acids. Trimming removed 7 bases at V and 3 bases at J, with 19 bases between. Germline loops: CDR1 SGHVS, CDR2 FNYEAQ. Here the CDR3 DNA reads TGTGCCAGCATCCCTTTTGGGACAAGATACTACGAGCAGTACTTC. Encoded protein: CASIPFGTRYYEQYF.

This clone turned up a few times. The chain has TRBV29-1 and TRBJ1-1; no clear D. Germline values: CDR1 SQVTM, CDR2 ANQGSEA. With 0 bases removed from V and 0 bases from J, the gap between germline ends came to 5 bases. The CDR3 has 13 amino acids. CDR3 sequence reads: CSVEEVLNTEAFF. The CDR3 region has the DNA TGCAGCGTTGAAGAAGTCCTGAACACTGAAGCTTTCTTT.

About this clone itself: Other DNA sequences from this sample encode an identical CDR3 as well. The V gene is TRBV5-4, the J gene TRBJ2-7; D may be TRBD2 (6 bases). V lost 1 base and J lost 0, with 8 bases in between. This CDR3 region has 14 residues. The germline CDR1 and CDR2 sequences are SGHNT and YYREEE (reference sequence). This CDR3 reads CASSLSGSSYEQYF. Here the CDR3 DNA reads TGTGCCAGCAGCTTGTCCGGGAGCTCCTACGAGCAGTACTTC.

Only one count was recorded for this clone. The chain has TRBV27 and TRBJ1-1; D is unclear. The CDR3 spans 11 residues. Germline assignment: CDR1 MNHEY and CDR2 SMNVEV (reference sequence). Trimming left V 7 bases short and J 4 bases short, with 7 bases between. The CDR3 protein is CASTLGTEAFF. Written as DNA, the CDR3 is TGTGCCAGCACCCTGGGCACTGAAGCTTTCTTT.

The chain combines TRBV11-3 with TRBJ2-1; D is ambiguous. V was trimmed by 5 bases and J by 0 bases, leaving 11 bases between them. The CDR3 runs to 15 residues. Germline V gene data show CDR1 as SGHNT and CDR2 as YENEEA. CDR3 residues: CASSKLASSYNEQFF. In DNA form, the CDR3 reads TGTGCCAGCAGCAAACTCGCAAGCTCCTACAATGAGCAGTTCTTC.